The source of this T cell receptor (beta chain) is a study of blood T cells in healthy people across ages. Study-wide points: Per million T cells, the diversity of TCR beta decreased roughly linearly as age advanced.

Details on this clonotype: Its antigen remains unknown.

CDR3 length equals 18 residues. Germline V gene lookup returns CDR1 SEHNR and CDR2 FQNEAQ (reference sequence). V was clipped by 5 bases and J by 7 bases; unmatched bases: 21. A second PCR, run for roughly 7 to 12 cycles, used a sample-barcoded 5' primer plus a J-beta primer mix. Each cDNA molecule was tagged by a template-switch adaptor that had 12 random nucleotides. TCRdb ran MiXCR on the 5' RACE reads and lists one entry per CDR3 protein. This table holds approximately 1.5 million distinct CDR3 sequences, roughly two fifths found once. The TCR was taken from a woman aged 18-29 years in good health. This chain uses TRBV7-9 with TRBJ2-7, with 9 bases that match TRBD1. Sequenced sample: blood. The CDR3 DNA reads TGTGCCAGCAGCCCCCAGTCCCCCTACAGGGGGCTCTACAATGAGCAGTACTTC. This codes for CASSPQSPYRGLYNEQYF.